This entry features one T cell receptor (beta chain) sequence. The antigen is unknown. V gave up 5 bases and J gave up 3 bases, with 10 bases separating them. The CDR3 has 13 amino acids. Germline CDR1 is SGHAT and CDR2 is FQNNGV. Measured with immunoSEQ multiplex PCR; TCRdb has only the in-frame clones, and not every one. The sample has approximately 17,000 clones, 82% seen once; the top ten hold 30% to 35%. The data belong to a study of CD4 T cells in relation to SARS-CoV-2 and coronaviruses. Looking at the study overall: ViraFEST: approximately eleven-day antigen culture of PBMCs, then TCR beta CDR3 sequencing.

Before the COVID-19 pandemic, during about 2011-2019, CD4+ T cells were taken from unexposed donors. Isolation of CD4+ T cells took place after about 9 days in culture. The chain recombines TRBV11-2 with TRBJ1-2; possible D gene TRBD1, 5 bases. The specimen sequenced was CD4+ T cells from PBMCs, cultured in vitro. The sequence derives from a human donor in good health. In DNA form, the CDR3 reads TGTGCCAGCAGCCCACAGGCGGACTATGGCTACACCTTC. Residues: CASSPQADYGYTF.